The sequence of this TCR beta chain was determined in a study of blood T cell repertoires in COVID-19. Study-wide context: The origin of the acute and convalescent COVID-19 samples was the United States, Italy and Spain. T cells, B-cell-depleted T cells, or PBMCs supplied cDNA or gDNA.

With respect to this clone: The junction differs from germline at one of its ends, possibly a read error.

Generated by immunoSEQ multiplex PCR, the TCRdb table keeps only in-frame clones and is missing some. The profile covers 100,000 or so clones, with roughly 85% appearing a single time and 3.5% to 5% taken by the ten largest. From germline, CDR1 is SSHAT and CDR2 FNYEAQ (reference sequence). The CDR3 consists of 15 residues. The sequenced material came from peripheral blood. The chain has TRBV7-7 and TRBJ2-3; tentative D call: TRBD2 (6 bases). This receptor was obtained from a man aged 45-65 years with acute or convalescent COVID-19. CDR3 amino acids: CASSPESGSTDTQYF. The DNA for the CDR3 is TGTGCTAGCAGCCCCGAAAGCGGGAGCACAGATACGCAGTATTTT.